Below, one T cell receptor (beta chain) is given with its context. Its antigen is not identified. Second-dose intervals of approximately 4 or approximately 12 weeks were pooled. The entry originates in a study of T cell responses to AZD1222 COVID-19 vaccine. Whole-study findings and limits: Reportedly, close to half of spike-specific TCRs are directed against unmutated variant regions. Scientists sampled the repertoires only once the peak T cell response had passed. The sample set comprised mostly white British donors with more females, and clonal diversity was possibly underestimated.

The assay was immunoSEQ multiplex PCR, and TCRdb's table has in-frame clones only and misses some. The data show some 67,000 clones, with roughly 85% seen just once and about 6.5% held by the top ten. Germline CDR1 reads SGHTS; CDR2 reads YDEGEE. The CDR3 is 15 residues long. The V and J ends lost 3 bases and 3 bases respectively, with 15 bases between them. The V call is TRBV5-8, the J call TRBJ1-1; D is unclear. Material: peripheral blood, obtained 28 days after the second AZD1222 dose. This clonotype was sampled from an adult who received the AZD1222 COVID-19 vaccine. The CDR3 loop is CASSWSGGRDTEAFF. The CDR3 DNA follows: TGTGCCAGCAGCTGGTCGGGAGGGAGGGACACTGAAGCTTTCTTT. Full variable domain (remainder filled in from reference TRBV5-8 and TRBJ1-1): EAGVTQSPTHLIKTRGQQATLRCSPISGHTSVYWYQQALGLGLQFLLWYDEGEERNRGNFPPRFSGRQFPNYSSELNVNALELEDSALYLCASSWSGGRDTEAFFGQGTRLTVV.